One sample yielded the 23 T cell receptor beta chains listed below, sequenced in a study of cytomegalovirus exposure and HLA in healthy donors. A multiplex PCR was run with 60 Vbeta primers and 13 Jbeta primers. Profiled with immunoSEQ multiplex PCR; TCRdb holds only in-frame clones, not every one. This table holds roughly 100,000 clones, about three quarters found once. The source material was PBMCs. All receptors come from a woman in her 40s in good health and CMV-seropositive.

The CDR3, as DNA: TGTGCCAGCAGTTTACCCGGGAAGGCCGAGCAGTACTTC. It codes for CASSLPGKAEQYF. The rearrangement joins TRBV28 to TRBJ2-7; a weak D match, TRBD2 (5 bases). In germline, CDR1 is MDHEN, CDR2 SYDVKM. Trimming cost V 2 bases and J 6 bases, with 11 bases left between them. The CDR3 is made up of 13 amino acids. The variable domain in full, completed from reference TRBV28 and TRBJ2-7, reads DVKVTQSSRYLVKRTGEKVFLECVQDMDHENMFWYRQDPGLGLRLIYFSYDVKMKEKGDIPEGYSVSREKKERFSLILESASTNQTSMYLCASSLPGKAEQYFGPGTRLTVT.

V gene TRBV5-1 combines with J gene TRBJ2-7, with 12 bases matching TRBD1. This CDR3 has 14 residues. J was trimmed by 6 bases and V by 5 bases; bases with no gene match: 6. In germline, CDR1 is SGHRS, CDR2 YFSETQ. CDR3 nucleotides: TGCGCCAGCAGGCCCGGGACAGGGGGCCGCGAGCAGTACTTC. It is translated as CASRPGTGGREQYF.

This clone turned up a few times. V is TRBV7-8 and J is TRBJ2-5; 12 bases match TRBD1. Trimming at V came to 5 bases and at J to 5 bases, leaving 12 bases not matched to a gene. Germline V CDR1 and CDR2: SGHVS, FQNEAQ. The CDR3 has 17 amino acids. CDR3 sequence (DNA): TGTGCCAGCAGCGCCACCCTACGGGACAGGGGGCATGAGACCCAGTACTTC. This gives the protein CASSATLRDRGHETQYF.

The rearrangement links TRBV7-2 to TRBJ1-5; possibly TRBD1 for D (5 bases). This CDR3 comprises 16 residues. V lost 1 base and J 6 bases, leaving 16 bases between the germline ends. Germline V gene data show CDR1 as SGHTA and CDR2 as FQGNSA. The chain's CDR3 is CASSLGTYSAGQPQHF. The CDR3 nucleotides read TGTGCCAGCAGCTTAGGGACATACTCTGCCGGTCAGCCCCAGCATTTT.

The rearrangement joins TRBV5-4 to TRBJ1-6, with unresolved D. This CDR3 comprises 12 residues. Per germline, CDR1 SGHNT and CDR2 YYREEE (reference sequence). The V end was cut by 4 bases, the J end by 7 bases, with 6 bases between. The CDR3, as DNA: TGTGCCAGCAGCCCCCCAAATTCACCCCTCCACTTT. Translation gives CASSPPNSPLHF.

CDR3 region: CASSLVQITSTDTQYF. CDR3 nucleotide sequence: TGTGCCAGCAGCTTGGTACAGATCACGAGCACAGATACGCAGTATTTT. The chain has TRBV5-4 and TRBJ2-3; D remains unclear. Germline V CDR1 and CDR2: SGHNT, YYREEE (reference sequence). This CDR3 has 16 residues. V lost 0 bases and J lost 0, with 11 bases in between.

This clone was picked up a small number of times. The chain recombines TRBV18 with TRBJ2-5; D gene unclear. The CDR3 length is 13 residues. V dropped 5 bases and J dropped 1 base, with 8 bases sitting between them. From germline, CDR1 is KGHSH and CDR2 LQKENI. CDR3 bases: TGTGCCAGCTCATACGGGTTCCAAGAGACCCAGTACTTC. Amino acid sequence: CASSYGFQETQYF.

The genes are TRBV5-1 and TRBJ2-1; 7 bases are shared with TRBD2. The J segment lost 6 bases and the V segment lost 5 bases, leaving 8 bases of the junction unmatched. The CDR3 has 14 amino acids. Germline V gene sequence: CDR1 SGHRS, CDR2 YFSETQ. The CDR3 region has the DNA TGCGCCAGCAGTCACGGACTAGTATCCAATGAGCAGTTCTTC. It encodes CASSHGLVSNEQFF.

V usage is TRBV28 and J usage is TRBJ1-1; 9 nucleotides line up with TRBD1. Germline lookup yields CDR1 MDHEN and CDR2 SYDVKM. The length of the CDR3 is 15 residues. J gave up 6 bases and V 1 base, and 6 bases lay outside the gene matches. The CDR3 region has the DNA TGTGCCAGCAGTTTATTCCAGGGGACAGGGCCTGAAGCTTTCTTT. It translates to CASSLFQGTGPEAFF.

The V call is TRBV28, the J call TRBJ1-4; D is possibly TRBD1 (6 bases). Trimming stripped 5 bases from V and 7 bases from J, with 20 bases between. This CDR3 contains 16 residues. Germline V gene lookup returns CDR1 MDHEN and CDR2 SYDVKM. CDR3 DNA: TGTGCCAGCAGTCCCTTCCCGACAGGTCTGAGTGAAAAACTGTTTTTT. Its translation: CASSPFPTGLSEKLFF.

A remark on this clone: At one boundary the junction diverges from the germline segment, which might be a read error. V and J are TRBV7-9 and TRBJ2-1, with a possible D match to TRBD2 (5 bases). This CDR3 is 15 amino acids long. Looked up from germline, CDR1 is SEHNR and CDR2 is FQNEAQ (reference sequence). The CDR3 here is CSSKYIASSYNEQFF. The CDR3 region has the DNA TGTTCCAGCAAATATATAGCGAGCTCCTACAATGAGCAGTTCTTC.

The chain combines TRBV5-6 with TRBJ1-1; D gene uncertain. CDR1 is SGHDT, CDR2 YYEEEE, per germline. This CDR3 has 14 residues. Trimming took off 1 base at V and 9 bases at J, with 16 bases between the two ends. The CDR3 DNA follows: TGTGCCAGCAGCTTGAGTAGGCAGGCCGATAAAGCTTTCTTT. It encodes CASSLSRQADKAFF.

V usage is TRBV12-5 and J usage is TRBJ2-3; D might be TRBD1 (5 bases). CDR1 and CDR2 from the germline V gene are LGHNT and FRNRAP. The CDR3 length is 13 residues. V shed 7 bases and J shed 1 base, with 9 bases lying between them. CDR3 sequence reads: CASVGRGTDTQYF. The DNA for the CDR3 is TGTGCTAGTGTTGGCAGGGGCACAGATACGCAGTATTTT.

The chain recombines TRBV10-1 with TRBJ2-1; TRBD2 aligns across 11 bases. Germline trimming cut 4 bases from V and 8 bases from J; bases unmatched to any gene: 10. Germline V gene data show CDR1 as WNHNN and CDR2 as SYGVQD (reference sequence). The length of the CDR3 is 16 residues. As DNA, the CDR3 is TGCGCCAGCAGTGTCAAGACTAGCGGGGTGGTGGATGAGCAGTTCTTC. Encoded protein: CASSVKTSGVVDEQFF.

The rearrangement uses TRBV18 and TRBJ2-2; 7 positions agree with TRBD2. CDR3 length: 14 amino acids. CDR1 KGHSH and CDR2 LQKENI come from the germline V gene. V lost 6 bases, J lost 5 bases, and 6 bases stayed unmatched. CDR3 DNA: TGTGCCAGCTCGGGAGGGTTCGAGACCGGGGAGCTGTTTTTT. Its protein product is CASSGGFETGELFF.

CDR3 sequence reads: CASSFSGGYEAFF. The CDR3, as DNA: TGCGCCAGCAGCTTTTCAGGGGGCTATGAAGCTTTCTTT. The chain joins TRBV5-1 to TRBJ1-1, with TRBD1 matching over 8 bases. Germline lookup yields CDR1 SGHRS and CDR2 YFSETQ. V trimming: 2 bases; J trimming: 7 bases; junction bases outside the gene matches: 4. The CDR3 spans 13 residues.

This clone appeared once. Because the CDR3 is missing its conserved closing phenylalanine or tryptophan, this is likely a read error. No DNA is shown, since the ends of the CDR3 on it are uncertain; the CDR3 is the one TCRdb lists. The chain carries TRBV4-1 and TRBJ1-2. With termini counted, the CDR3 has 15 amino acids. Per the germline V gene, CDR1 is MGHRA and CDR2 is YSYEKL. The CDR3 region is CASSQVVGGDYQVPV.

The chain uses TRBV19 and TRBJ2-7; TRBD1 aligns across 10 bases. The CDR3 length is 15 residues. Germline assignment: CDR1 LNHDA and CDR2 SQIVND (reference sequence). After removal of 3 bases from V and 4 bases from J, the junction contained 6 bases not matched to a gene. The DNA of the CDR3 is TGTGCCAGTAGTATTTTGACAGGGGGCTTGTACGAGCAGTACTTC. Translating gives CASSILTGGLYEQYF.

With respect to this clone: This CDR3 is also generated by other DNA sequences in the sample. This chain connects TRBV7-9 to TRBJ1-3; D remains unclear. With 1 base removed from V and 4 bases from J, the gap between germline ends came to 8 bases. The CDR3 covers 14 residues. Germline assignment: CDR1 SEHNR and CDR2 FQNEAQ (reference sequence). DNA for the CDR3: TGTGCCAGCAGCTTAGGAGGGTCCGGAAACACCATATATTTT. It is translated as CASSLGGSGNTIYF.

Concerning this clone itself: An end of the junction does not agree with germline; a read error may underlie this. The V and J genes are TRBV7-2 and TRBJ2-1; 7 positions match TRBD1. Germline V gene data show CDR1 as SGHTA and CDR2 as FQGNSA. The CDR3 loop spans 11 amino acids. The CDR3 nucleotides read TGTGCCAGCATCTTATGGGACAGTAAATTCTTC. Protein product: CASILWDSKFF.

A single count supports this clone. The chain is built from TRBV7-8 and TRBJ2-1, with 11 bases lining up with TRBD2. The CDR3 has 17 residues. The germline gives CDR1 SGHVS, CDR2 FQNEAQ. V lost 1 base and J lost 7; bases outside the gene matches: 9. The CDR3 here is CASSLGPGLAGRNEQFF. DNA for the CDR3: TGTGCCAGCAGCTTAGGCCCCGGACTAGCGGGCAGGAATGAGCAGTTCTTC.

The table lists this clone with a few counts. The chain combines TRBV18 with TRBJ2-6; no definite D call. CDR1 and CDR2 (germline): KGHSH, LQKENI. This CDR3 has 13 amino acids. Trimming stripped 5 bases from V and 3 bases from J, with 5 bases between. The CDR3 is CASSGSGANVLTF. The CDR3 DNA sequence: TGTGCCAGCTCAGGTAGTGGGGCCAACGTCCTGACTTTC.

The V gene is TRBV28, the J gene TRBJ1-5; TRBD1 agrees at 7 bases. J lost 0 bases, V lost 9 bases, and 8 bases had no gene match. Germline CDR1 reads MDHEN; CDR2 reads SYDVKM. The CDR3 is 15 residues long. The CDR3 region is CASARRQGSNQPQHF. The CDR3 DNA is TGTGCCAGTGCACGTCGACAGGGTAGCAATCAGCCCCAGCATTTT.